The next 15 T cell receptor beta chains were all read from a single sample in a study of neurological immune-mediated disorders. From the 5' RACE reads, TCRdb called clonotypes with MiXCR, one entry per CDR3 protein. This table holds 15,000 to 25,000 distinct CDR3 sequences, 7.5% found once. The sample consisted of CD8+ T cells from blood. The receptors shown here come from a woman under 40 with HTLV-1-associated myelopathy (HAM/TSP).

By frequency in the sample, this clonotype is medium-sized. CDR3 sequence reads: CSARVPGNYGYTF. The CDR3 nucleotides read TGCAGTGCTAGAGTGCCGGGCAACTATGGCTACACCTTC. The chain combines TRBV20-1 with TRBJ1-2, with unresolved D. Trimming took 1 base from V and 2 from J, leaving 8 bases between them. Germline V gene data show CDR1 as DFQATT and CDR2 as SNEGSKA (reference sequence). The CDR3 runs 13 residues.

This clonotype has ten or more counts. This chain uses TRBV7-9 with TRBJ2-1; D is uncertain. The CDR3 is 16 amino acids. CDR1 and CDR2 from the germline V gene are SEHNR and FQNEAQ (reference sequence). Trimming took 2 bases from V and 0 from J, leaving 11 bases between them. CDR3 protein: CASSLSVLTSYNEQFF. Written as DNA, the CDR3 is TGTGCCAGCAGCTTATCTGTCCTCACCTCCTACAATGAGCAGTTCTTC.

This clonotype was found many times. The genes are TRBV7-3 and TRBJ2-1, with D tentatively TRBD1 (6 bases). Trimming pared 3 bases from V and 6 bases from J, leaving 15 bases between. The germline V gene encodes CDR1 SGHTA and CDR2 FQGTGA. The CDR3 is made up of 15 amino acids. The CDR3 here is CASSFVQGELNEQFF. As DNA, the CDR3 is TGTGCCAGCAGCTTCGTACAGGGAGAGCTCAATGAGCAGTTCTTC.

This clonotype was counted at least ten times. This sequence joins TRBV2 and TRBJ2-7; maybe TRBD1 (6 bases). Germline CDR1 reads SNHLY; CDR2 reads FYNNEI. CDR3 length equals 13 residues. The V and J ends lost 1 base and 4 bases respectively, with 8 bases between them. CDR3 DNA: TGTGCCAGCAGTGAAGGGACAGATTACGAGCAGTACTTC. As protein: CASSEGTDYEQYF. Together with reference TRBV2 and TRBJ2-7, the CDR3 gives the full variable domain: EPEVTQTPSHQVTQMGQEVILRCVPISNHLYFYWYRQILGQKVEFLVSFYNNEISEKSEIFDDQFSVERPDGSNFTLKIRSTKLEDSAMYFCASSEGTDYEQYFGPGTRLTVT.

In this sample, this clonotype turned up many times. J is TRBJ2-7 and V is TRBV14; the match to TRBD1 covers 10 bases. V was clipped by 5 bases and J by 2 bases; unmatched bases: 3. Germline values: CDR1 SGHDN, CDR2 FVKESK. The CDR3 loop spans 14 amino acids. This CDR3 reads CASSLGTGAYEQYF. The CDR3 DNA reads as TGTGCCAGCAGCTTGGGGACAGGGGCCTACGAGCAGTACTTC. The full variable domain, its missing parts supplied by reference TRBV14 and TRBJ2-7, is EAGVTQFPSHSVIEKGQTVTLRCDPISGHDNLYWYRRVMGKEIKFLLHFVKESKQDESGMPNNRFLAERTGGTYSTLKVQPAELEDSGVYFCASSLGTGAYEQYFGPGTRLTVT.

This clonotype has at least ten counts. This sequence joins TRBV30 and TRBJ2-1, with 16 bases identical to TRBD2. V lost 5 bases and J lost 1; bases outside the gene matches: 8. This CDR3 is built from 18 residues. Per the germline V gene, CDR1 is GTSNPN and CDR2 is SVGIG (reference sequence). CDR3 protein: CAWDGTSGGAVSYNEQFF. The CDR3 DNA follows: TGTGCCTGGGACGGGACTAGCGGGGGGGCCGTTTCCTACAATGAGCAGTTCTTC.

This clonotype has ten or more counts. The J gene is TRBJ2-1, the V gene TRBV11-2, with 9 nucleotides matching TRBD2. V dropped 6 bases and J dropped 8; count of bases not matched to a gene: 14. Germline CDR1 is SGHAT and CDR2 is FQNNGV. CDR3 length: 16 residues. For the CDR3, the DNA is TGTGCCAGCAGTGGTAAGACTAGCGGAAGGGCATATGAGCAGTTCTTC. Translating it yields CASSGKTSGRAYEQFF.

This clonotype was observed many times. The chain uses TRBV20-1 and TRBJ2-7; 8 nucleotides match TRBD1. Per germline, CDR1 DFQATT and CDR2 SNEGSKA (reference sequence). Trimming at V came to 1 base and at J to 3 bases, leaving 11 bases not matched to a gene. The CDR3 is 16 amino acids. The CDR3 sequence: CSARGVRDRQFYEQYF. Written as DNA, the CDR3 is TGCAGTGCTAGAGGGGTTCGGGACAGGCAATTCTACGAGCAGTACTTC.

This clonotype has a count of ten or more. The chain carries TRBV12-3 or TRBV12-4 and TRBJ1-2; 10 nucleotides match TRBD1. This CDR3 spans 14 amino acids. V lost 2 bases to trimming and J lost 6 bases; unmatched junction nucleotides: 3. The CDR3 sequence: CASSLSGTGDGYTF. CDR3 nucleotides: TGTGCCAGCAGTTTAAGTGGGACAGGGGATGGCTACACCTTC.

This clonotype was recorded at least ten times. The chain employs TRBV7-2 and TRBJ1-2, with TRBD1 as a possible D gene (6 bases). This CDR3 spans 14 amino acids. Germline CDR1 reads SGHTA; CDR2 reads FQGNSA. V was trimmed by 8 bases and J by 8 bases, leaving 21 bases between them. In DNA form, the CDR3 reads TGTGCCAGCGGGCCGGGGGGAGGGGGAAAGGGCTACACCTTC. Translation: CASGPGGGGKGYTF. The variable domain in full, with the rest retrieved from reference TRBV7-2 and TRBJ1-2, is GAGVSQSPSNKVTEKGKDVELRCDPISGHTALYWYRQSLGQGLEFLIYFQGNSAPDKSGLPSDRFSAERTGGSVSTLTIQRTQQEDSAVYLCASGPGGGGKGYTFGSGTRLTVV.

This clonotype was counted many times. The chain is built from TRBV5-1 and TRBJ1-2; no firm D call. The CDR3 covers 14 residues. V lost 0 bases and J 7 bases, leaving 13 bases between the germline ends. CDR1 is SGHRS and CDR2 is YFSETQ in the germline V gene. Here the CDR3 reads CASSLAGGSGGYTF. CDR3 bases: TGCGCCAGCAGCTTGGCCGGAGGGTCGGGTGGCTACACCTTC.

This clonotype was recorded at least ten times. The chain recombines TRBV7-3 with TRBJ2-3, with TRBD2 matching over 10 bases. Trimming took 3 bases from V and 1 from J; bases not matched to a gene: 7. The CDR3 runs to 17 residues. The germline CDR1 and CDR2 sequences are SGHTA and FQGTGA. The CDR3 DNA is TGTGCCAGCAGCTTCCCCTCGAGCGGGGGGGGCACAGATACGCAGTATTTT. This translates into CASSFPSSGGGTDTQYF.

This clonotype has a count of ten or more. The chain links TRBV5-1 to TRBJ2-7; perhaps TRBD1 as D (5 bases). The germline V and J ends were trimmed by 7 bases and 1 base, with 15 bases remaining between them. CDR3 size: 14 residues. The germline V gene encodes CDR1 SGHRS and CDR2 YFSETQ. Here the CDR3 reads CASSPTTGSYEQYF. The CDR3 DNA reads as TGCGCCAGCTCCCCTACCACAGGATCCTACGAGCAGTACTTC.

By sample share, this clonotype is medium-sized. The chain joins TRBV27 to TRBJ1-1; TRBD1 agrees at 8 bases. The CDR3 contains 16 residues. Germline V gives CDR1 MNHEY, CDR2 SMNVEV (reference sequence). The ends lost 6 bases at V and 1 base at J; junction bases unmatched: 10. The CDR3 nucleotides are TGTGCCAGCAGGGAACCGTACAGGGGGAAGAACACTGAAGCTTTCTTT. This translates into CASREPYRGKNTEAFF.

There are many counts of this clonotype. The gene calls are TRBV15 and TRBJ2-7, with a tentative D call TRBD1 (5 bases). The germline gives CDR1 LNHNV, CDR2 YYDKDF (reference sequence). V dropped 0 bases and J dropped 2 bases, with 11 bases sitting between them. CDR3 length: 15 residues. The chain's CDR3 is CATSRDHGRAYEQYF. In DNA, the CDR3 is TGTGCCACCAGCAGAGATCATGGCAGGGCCTACGAGCAGTACTTC.